Given below is one TCR beta chain in context. Its target is not known. The data were obtained in a study of T cell responses to AZD1222 COVID-19 vaccine. General study results and limits: Among the donors, most were white British and more were female, and clonal diversity was possibly underestimated. Rises in breadth and depth of Spike-specific TCRs came after two AZD1222 doses. Targeting of unmutated variant regions was reportedly seen in nearly half of spike-specific TCRs. Repertoire samples came only from after the peak T cell response.

This table comes from immunoSEQ multiplex PCR, and its TCRdb copy is limited to in-frame clones, with some not included. The data hold approximately 120,000 clones, with approximately 90% observed a single time. Germline V lookup: CDR1 SGDLS, CDR2 YYNGEE. Between the trimmed V and J ends, which lost 0 bases and 6 bases, there was a span of 6 bases. The CDR3 is made up of 12 amino acids. The rearrangement uses TRBV9 and TRBJ1-1, with D unresolved. Sequenced material: peripheral blood, taken on day 0 of AZD1222 vaccination. This TCR was recovered from an adult in good health. The CDR3 reads CASSVDGPEAFF. The CDR3 nucleotides read TGTGCCAGCAGCGTAGACGGCCCTGAAGCTTTCTTT.